This TCR beta chain was identified during a study of blood T cell repertoires in COVID-19. Across the study: Nucleic acid was either cDNA or gDNA, and it came from T cells, B-cell-depleted T cells, or PBMCs.

Germline CDR1 LNHDA, CDR2 SQIVND (reference sequence). The CDR3 consists of 16 residues. V was cut by 10 bases and J by 6 bases, with 25 bases left in between. In the original workflow: Estimation of nucleated cell counts relied on the amplification of reference gene primers. Clones were read by immunoSEQ multiplex PCR, and TCRdb kept only the in-frame ones, dropping some. D and trimming come from the DNA, and the V and J calls and clone size come from that table. Of fewer than 350,000 clones in the sample, roughly 86% were seen once. The TCR originated in a man younger than 35 with active or convalescent COVID-19. Sequencing input: peripheral blood. The V and J genes are TRBV19 and TRBJ1-5; D is possibly TRBD1 (6 bases). The CDR3 spells CATTTPGAGASQPQHF. The CDR3 nucleotides read TGTGCCACTACAACCCCTGGGGCGGGGGCTAGTCAGCCCCAGCATTTT.